One T cell receptor beta chain is described in this entry. Germline loops: CDR1 LGHDT, CDR2 YNNKEL (reference sequence). V was pared by 1 base and J by 6 bases, with 9 bases between. The CDR3 covers 13 residues. This specimen comes from a study of T cell responses to AZD1222 COVID-19 vaccine. TCRdb's table, derived via immunoSEQ multiplex PCR, lists solely in-frame clones and lacks some. Of about 110,000 clones in the sample, roughly nine tenths were seen once. This TCR derives from an adult in good health. Sample: peripheral blood, taken on day 0 of AZD1222 vaccination. This chain uses TRBV3-1 (or the pseudogene TRBV3-2) with TRBJ1-2; no reliable D call. The CDR3 is CASSQGPGHGYTF. CDR3 sequence (DNA): TGTGCCAGCAGCCAAGGCCCAGGCCATGGCTACACCTTC.